This T cell receptor beta chain is from a study of metastatic and nonmetastatic thyroid tumors. Patients had received no treatment of any kind before thyroid surgery. With 4 bases removed from V and 2 bases from J, the gap between germline ends came to 11 bases. The CDR3 has 14 amino acids. Per germline, CDR1 KGHSH and CDR2 LQKENI. MiXCR was used by TCRdb to re-call the PCR reads. Of 30,000 to 35,000 clones listed, around a sixth are singletons. This clone was detected ten times or more. The clonotype originates from a female donor with papillary thyroid cancer or a benign thyroid nodule (not recorded which). Some clones in this sample may be carry-over from other donors' samples. The sequenced sample consisted of blood. The chain is built from TRBV18 and TRBJ1-1, with D perhaps matching TRBD1 (6 bases). CDR3 sequence: CASSQLGHNTEAFF. CDR3 sequence (DNA): TGTGCCAGCTCACAACTGGGACACAACACTGAAGCTTTCTTT.